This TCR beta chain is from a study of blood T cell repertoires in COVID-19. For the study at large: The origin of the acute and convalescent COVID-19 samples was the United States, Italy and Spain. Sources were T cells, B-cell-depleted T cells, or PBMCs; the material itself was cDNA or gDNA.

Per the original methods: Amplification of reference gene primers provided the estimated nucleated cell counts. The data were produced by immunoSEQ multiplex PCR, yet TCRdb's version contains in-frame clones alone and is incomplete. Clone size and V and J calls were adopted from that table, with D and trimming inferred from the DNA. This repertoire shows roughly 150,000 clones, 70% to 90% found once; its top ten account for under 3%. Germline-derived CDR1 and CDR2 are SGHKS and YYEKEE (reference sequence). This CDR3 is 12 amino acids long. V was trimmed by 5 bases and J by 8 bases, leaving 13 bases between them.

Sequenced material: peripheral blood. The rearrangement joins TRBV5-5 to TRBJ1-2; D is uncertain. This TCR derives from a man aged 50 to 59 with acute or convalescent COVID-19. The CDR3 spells CASSLSFAGYTF. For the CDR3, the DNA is TGTGCCAGCAGTCTGTCGTTCGCGGGCTACACCTTC.